This TCR beta chain was sequenced during a study of T cell changes during pregnancy in multiple sclerosis. A note on this clone: This sample includes further DNA sequences coding for the same CDR3.

Using immunoSEQ multiplex PCR, the repertoire was profiled, and TCRdb retains in-frame clones only, with some absent. The sample lists about 70,000 clones, around 92% occurring once. The input for sequencing was peripheral blood, taken in the first trimester of pregnancy. The receptor was isolated from a female donor with multiple sclerosis, enrolled in a pregnancy study.

The CDR3 is CASSLRGMDYGYTF. Written as DNA, the CDR3 is TGTGCCAGCAGTTTAAGAGGGATGGACTATGGCTACACCTTC. This rearrangement joins TRBV28 to TRBJ1-2, with D uncertain. Germline V gene sequence: CDR1 MDHEN, CDR2 SYDVKM. The V end lost 2 bases, the J end lost 3 bases, and 10 bases lay between the germline ends. This CDR3 is 14 amino acids long.